A selection of T cell receptor beta chains follows, all from one sample in a study of T cells in Graves' hyperthyroidism and ophthalmopathy. TCRdb re-called the multiplex PCR reads through MiXCR, storing one row per CDR3 protein. The sample has 300,000 to 500,000 distinct CDR3 sequences; about 16% are singletons. The material sequenced was blood. All receptors come from a woman aged 25-40 years with Graves' hyperthyroidism. Both conserved end residues are part of each CDR3. A D gene is named only where the DNA matches it firmly. For some rows the clone size is stated as once, few or many, or as a class when expanded; others skip it.

d_call	clone_size	j_call	v_call	cdr3_nt	cdr3_aa
TRBD2	many	TRBJ2-3	TRBV7-7	TGTGCTAGCAGCCCGGGACTAGCGGGACTCACAGATACGCAGTATTTT	CASSPGLAGLTDTQYF
TRBD1	many	TRBJ1-2	TRBV9	TGTGCCAGCGGGGGAGGGGGCTACTATGGCTACACCTTC	CASGGGGYYGYTF
.	few	TRBJ2-6	TRBV24-1	TGTGCCACCAGTGGAGATCCGGGACCCGGCTCTGGGGCCAACGTCCTGACTTTC	CATSGDPGPGSGANVLTF
TRBD2	many	TRBJ2-1	TRBV28	TGTGCCAGCAGTCTTAGCGGGAGGGTATACAATGAGCAGTTCTTC	CASSLSGRVYNEQFF
TRBD1	few	TRBJ2-1	TRBV18	TGTGCCAGCTCAGAGGGACAGGGGAAAAACAATGAGCAGTTCTTC	CASSEGQGKNNEQFF
.	.	TRBJ2-7	TRBV12-3/TRBV12-4	TGTGCCAGCAGTCGCAGAACCTACGAGCAGTACTTC	CASSRRTYEQYF
TRBD2	many	TRBJ2-7	TRBV2	TGTGCCAACAATAACCGGGAGGGCTACGAGCAGTACTTC	CANNNREGYEQYF
TRBD1	.	TRBJ1-4	TRBV20-1	TGCAGTGCTACCGGGGGGCTGGCCGGGACAGGGTATGAAAAACTGTTTTTT	CSATGGLAGTGYEKLFF
TRBD2	.	TRBJ2-7	TRBV7-9	TGTGCCAGCAGCTTAGGATCCGCGACTAGCGCAGTCAACGAGCAGTACTTC	CASSLGSATSAVNEQYF
.	.	TRBJ2-5	TRBV2	TGTGCCAGCAGTGAAATCCTACCATACCAAGAGACCCAGTACTTC	CASSEILPYQETQYF
TRBD2	many	TRBJ2-1	TRBV12-3/TRBV12-4	TGTGCCAGCAGTCCCAAGTCTAGCGGGATTAGCAATGAGCAGTTCTTC	CASSPKSSGISNEQFF
.	many	TRBJ2-1	TRBV18	TGTGCCAGCTGCCGGTCGGGACACGCGAACAATGAGCAGTTCTTC	CASCRSGHANNEQFF
.	.	TRBJ2-1	TRBV29-1	TGCAGCGTTCAAGGACAGTCTCCCTTTTACAATGAGCAGTTCTTC	CSVQGQSPFYNEQFF
TRBD1	many	TRBJ1-1	TRBV18	TGTGCCAGCTCACCAACGGGACAGGCCTTGAACACTGAAGCTTTCTTT	CASSPTGQALNTEAFF
.	many	TRBJ2-1	TRBV12-3/TRBV12-4	TGTGCCAGCACCGCTGCGGGCTCCTACAATGAGCAGTTCTTC	CASTAAGSYNEQFF
.	.	TRBJ1-1	TRBV7-9	TGTGCCAGCAGCCTATTGGCGGAGGGAGGGCGGAACACTGAAGCTTTCTTT	CASSLLAEGGRNTEAFF
.	few	TRBJ2-1	TRBV5-5	TGTGCCAGCAGCTTGTTGGAGAGCTGGAATGAGCAGTTCTTC	CASSLLESWNEQFF
TRBD1	.	TRBJ2-2	TRBV10-3	TGTGCCATCACCGAGTCGGGGACAGGGGTCGGGGAGCTGTTTTTT	CAITESGTGVGELFF
TRBD1	many	TRBJ2-7	TRBV10-2	TGCGCCAGCAGCTGGACAGGGGAGCTCGAGCAGTACTTC	CASSWTGELEQYF
.	many	TRBJ1-1	TRBV11-2	TGTGCCAGCAGCTTAGTAAGGGAGAACACTGAAGCTTTCTTT	CASSLVRENTEAFF
TRBD1	few	TRBJ1-5	TRBV4-1	TGCGCCAGCAGCCACATTGGACAGGGGGCTCAACAGCCCCAGCATTTT	CASSHIGQGAQQPQHF
TRBD1	few	TRBJ2-2	TRBV15	TGTGCCACCAGCAGAGGACAGGGAAACACCGGGGAGCTGTTTTTT	CATSRGQGNTGELFF
TRBD2	many	TRBJ2-4	TRBV12-3/TRBV12-4	TGTGCCAGCGCACCGGGACTAGCCGACAAAAACATTCAGTACTTC	CASAPGLADKNIQYF
.	.	TRBJ2-7	TRBV28	TGTGCCAGCAGCGGCTTTTACGAGCAGTACTTC	CASSGFYEQYF
TRBD1	.	TRBJ2-4	TRBV2	TGTGCCAGCAGTTTTGACAGGGGACTAGCCAAAAACATTCAGTACTTC	CASSFDRGLAKNIQYF
.	.	TRBJ2-1	TRBV6-1	TGTGCCAGCAGTGAATCCGGGACTCGGAGTGGGTTCTTC	CASSESGTRSGFF
TRBD1	many	TRBJ2-7	TRBV30	TGTGCCTGGAGTTTGGCAGGGGGTGCTTACGAGCAGTACTTC	CAWSLAGGAYEQYF
.	many	TRBJ1-4	TRBV6-1	TGTGCCAGCAGTTATCCGAGGGGGGACACCCCCCTCGCTACTAATGAAAAACTGTTTTTT	CASSYPRGDTPLATNEKLFF
.	few	TRBJ1-6	TRBV3-1	TGTGCCAGCAGCCAATCCGGGACACTGAATTCACCCCTCCACTTT	CASSQSGTLNSPLHF
TRBD2	.	TRBJ2-1	TRBV9	TGTGCCAGCAGCGCCATAGCGGGAGGGCGGTACCGCAATGAGCAGTTCTTC	CASSAIAGGRYRNEQFF
TRBD1	.	TRBJ1-2	TRBV14	TGTGCCAGCGCGCCGACAGGGAATCTCTGGGGCTACACCTTC	CASAPTGNLWGYTF
.	.	TRBJ2-2	TRBV6-1	TGTGCCAGCAGTGTAGAAGCGCCTACGAACACCGGGGAGCTGTTTTTT	CASSVEAPTNTGELFF
.	.	TRBJ2-5	TRBV4-1	TGCGCCAGCAGCCAAGGATCCTCGAAGCAAGAGACCCAGTACTTC	CASSQGSSKQETQYF
.	.	TRBJ1-4	TRBV27	TGTGCCAGCAGTTTAGTGGGGTTGCAGGAAAAACTGTTTTTT	CASSLVGLQEKLFF
TRBD1	.	TRBJ2-5	TRBV5-6	TGTGCCAGCAGCTGGGGACAGGCCGGATTCAAGACCCAGTACTTC	CASSWGQAGFKTQYF
.	many	TRBJ1-3	TRBV2	TGTGCCAGCAGTGAAGGGGTTGGAAACACCATATATTTT	CASSEGVGNTIYF
.	.	TRBJ2-5	TRBV29-1	TGCAGCGTTGAAGAGACCCAGCACTTC	CSVEETQHF
.	many	TRBJ1-5	TRBV6-2/TRBV6-3	TGTGCCAGCAGTTCGTACATCAATCAGCCCCAGCATTTT	CASSSYINQPQHF
TRBD2	few	TRBJ2-3	TRBV7-9	TGTGCCAGCGTATCTAGCGGGAGGCCGCCCCGCACAGATACGCAGTATTTT	CASVSSGRPPRTDTQYF
.	many	TRBJ1-1	TRBV29-1	TGCAGCGTTCTGGGGGTAACTGAAGCTTTCTTT	CSVLGVTEAFF
TRBD2	few	TRBJ2-2	TRBV7-3	TGTGCCAGCAGCCCCGGGGGGGCCGGGGAGCTGTTTTTT	CASSPGGAGELFF
.	few	TRBJ2-1	TRBV11-3	TGTGCCAGCAGCTCGGGACTCCAGGGGGATGAGCAGTTCTTC	CASSSGLQGDEQFF